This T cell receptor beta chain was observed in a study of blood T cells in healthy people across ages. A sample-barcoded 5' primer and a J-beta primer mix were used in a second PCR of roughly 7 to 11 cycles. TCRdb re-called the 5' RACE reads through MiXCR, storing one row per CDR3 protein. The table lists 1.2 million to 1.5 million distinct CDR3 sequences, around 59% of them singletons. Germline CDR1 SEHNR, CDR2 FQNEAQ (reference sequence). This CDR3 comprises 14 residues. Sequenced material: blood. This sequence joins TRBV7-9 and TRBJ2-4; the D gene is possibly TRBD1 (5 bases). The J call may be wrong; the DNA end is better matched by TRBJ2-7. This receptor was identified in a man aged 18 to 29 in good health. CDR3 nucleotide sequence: TGTGCCAGCAGCTTAGTGGGGCTAGGCGGCGAGCAGTACTTC. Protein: CASSLVGLGGEQYF.